This T cell receptor (beta chain) is from a study of blood T cell repertoires in COVID-19. The overall study: Material from acute and convalescent COVID-19 was sourced from the United States, Italy and Spain.

The authors' processing: Reference gene primer amplification in the assay estimated nucleated cell counts. Sequenced by immunoSEQ multiplex PCR; TCRdb stores in-frame clones only, minus some. Clone size and the V and J calls come from that table; the DNA yielded D and trimming. The sample carries about 400,000 clones, around 90% recorded once. The study recruited people aged about 18 to 90 years across some 23 US areas. Participant-given clinical history determined each cohort assignment. CDR1 is SGHAT and CDR2 is FQNNGV in the germline V gene. The length of the CDR3 is 15 residues. The V and J ends lost 4 bases and 5 bases, in that order; junction bases with no gene match: 7.

Sequencing was done on a sample of PBMCs or T cells enriched from blood (not recorded which). The chain links TRBV11-2 to TRBJ1-1; 10 positions match TRBD1. The sequence was collected from a woman between 35 and 50 years old with acute COVID-19. The CDR3: CASSSGQGVRTEAFF. Written as DNA, the CDR3 is TGTGCCAGCAGCTCCGGACAGGGGGTACGGACTGAAGCTTTCTTT.